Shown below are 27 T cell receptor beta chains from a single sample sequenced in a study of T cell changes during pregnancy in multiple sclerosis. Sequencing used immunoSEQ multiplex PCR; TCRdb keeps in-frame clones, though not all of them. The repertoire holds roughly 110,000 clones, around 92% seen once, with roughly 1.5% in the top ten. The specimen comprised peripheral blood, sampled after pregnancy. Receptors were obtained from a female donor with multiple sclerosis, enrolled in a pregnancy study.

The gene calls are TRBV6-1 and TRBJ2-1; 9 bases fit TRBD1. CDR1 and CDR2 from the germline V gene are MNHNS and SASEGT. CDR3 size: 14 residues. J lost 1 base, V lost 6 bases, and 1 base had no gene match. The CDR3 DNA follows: TGTGCCAGCAGAGACAGGGGGTCCTACAATGAGCAGTTCTTC. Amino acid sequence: CASRDRGSYNEQFF.

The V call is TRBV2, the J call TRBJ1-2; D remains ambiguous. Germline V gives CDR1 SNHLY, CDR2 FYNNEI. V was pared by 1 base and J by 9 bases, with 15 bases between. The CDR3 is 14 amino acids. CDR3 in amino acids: CASSEGGNTRSYTF. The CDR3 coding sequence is TGTGCCAGCAGTGAAGGAGGAAACACTAGGAGCTACACCTTC.

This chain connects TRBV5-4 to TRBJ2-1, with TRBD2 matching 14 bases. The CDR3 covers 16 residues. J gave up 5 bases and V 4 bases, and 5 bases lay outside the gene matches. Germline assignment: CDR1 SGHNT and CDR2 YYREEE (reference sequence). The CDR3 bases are TGTGCCAGCAGCCCTGGGACTAGCGGGAGCCACAATGAGCAGTTCTTC. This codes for CASSPGTSGSHNEQFF.

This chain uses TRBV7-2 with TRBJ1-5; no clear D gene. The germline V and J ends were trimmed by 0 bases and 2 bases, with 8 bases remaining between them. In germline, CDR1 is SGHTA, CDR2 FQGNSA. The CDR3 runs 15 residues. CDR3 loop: CASSLALSGNQPQHF. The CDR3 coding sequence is TGTGCCAGCAGCTTAGCGTTATCCGGCAATCAGCCCCAGCATTTT.

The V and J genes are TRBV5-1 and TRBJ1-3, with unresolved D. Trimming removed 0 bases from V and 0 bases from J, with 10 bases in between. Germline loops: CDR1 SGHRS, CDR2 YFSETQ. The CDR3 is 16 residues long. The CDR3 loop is CASSLGAQSSGNTIYF. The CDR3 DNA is TGCGCCAGCAGCTTGGGGGCGCAGAGCTCTGGAAACACCATATATTTT.

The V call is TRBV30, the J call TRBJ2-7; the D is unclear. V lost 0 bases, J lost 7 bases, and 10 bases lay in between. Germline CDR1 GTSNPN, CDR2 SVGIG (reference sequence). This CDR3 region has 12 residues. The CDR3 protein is CAWSVSSGEQYF. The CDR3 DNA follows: TGTGCCTGGAGTGTAAGCTCGGGTGAGCAGTACTTC.

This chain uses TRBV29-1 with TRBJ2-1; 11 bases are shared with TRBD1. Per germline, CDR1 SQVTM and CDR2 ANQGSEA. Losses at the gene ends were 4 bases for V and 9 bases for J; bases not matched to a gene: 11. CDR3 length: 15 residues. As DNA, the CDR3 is TGCAGCGTTGCGGTCTGGGACAGGGGGAAAGGTGAGCAGTTCTTC. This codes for CSVAVWDRGKGEQFF.

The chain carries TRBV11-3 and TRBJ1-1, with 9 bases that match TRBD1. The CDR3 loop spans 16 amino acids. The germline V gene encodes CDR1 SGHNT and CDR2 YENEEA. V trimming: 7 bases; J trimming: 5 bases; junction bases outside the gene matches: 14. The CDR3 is CASTPGTGIIGTEAFF. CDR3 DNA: TGTGCCAGCACTCCCGGGACAGGGATTATCGGGACTGAAGCTTTCTTT.

The CDR3 bases are TGTGCCAGCAGTTACGATAACAGGGGGTATGGCTACACCTTC. As protein: CASSYDNRGYGYTF. The chain uses TRBV6-5 and TRBJ1-2; 8 nucleotides match TRBD1. The CDR3 runs to 14 residues. J gave up 5 bases and V 2 bases, and 4 bases lay outside the gene matches. Germline assignment: CDR1 MNHEY and CDR2 SVGAGI.

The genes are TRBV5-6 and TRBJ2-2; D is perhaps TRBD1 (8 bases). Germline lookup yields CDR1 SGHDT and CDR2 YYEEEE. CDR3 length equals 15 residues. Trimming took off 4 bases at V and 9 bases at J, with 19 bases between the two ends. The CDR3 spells CASSPDRGGGRELFF. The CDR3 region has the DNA TGTGCCAGCAGCCCCGACAGGGGAGGGGGCCGGGAGCTGTTTTTT.

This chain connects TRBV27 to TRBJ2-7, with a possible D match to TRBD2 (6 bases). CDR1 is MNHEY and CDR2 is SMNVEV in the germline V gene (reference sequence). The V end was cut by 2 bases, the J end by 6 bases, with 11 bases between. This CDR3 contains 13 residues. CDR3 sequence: CASSLRAGPEQYF. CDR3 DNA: TGTGCCAGCAGTTTACGGGCGGGACCCGAGCAGTACTTC.

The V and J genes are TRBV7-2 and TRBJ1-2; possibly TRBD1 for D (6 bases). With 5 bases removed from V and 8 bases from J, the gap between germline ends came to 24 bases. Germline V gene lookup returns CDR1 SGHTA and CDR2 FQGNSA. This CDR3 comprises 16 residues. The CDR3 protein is CASSIISGGSALGYTF. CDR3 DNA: TGTGCCAGCAGCATCATTAGCGGGGGCTCGGCATTAGGCTACACCTTC.

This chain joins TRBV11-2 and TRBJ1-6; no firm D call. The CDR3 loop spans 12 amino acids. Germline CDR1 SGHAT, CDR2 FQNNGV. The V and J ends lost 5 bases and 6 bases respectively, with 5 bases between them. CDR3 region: CASSSSNSPLHF. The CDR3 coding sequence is TGTGCCAGCAGCAGTAGTAATTCACCCCTCCACTTT.

CDR3 coding DNA: TGTGCCTGGAGTGTACCGGGCAGGGTTAATTCACCCCTCCACTTT. Its protein product is CAWSVPGRVNSPLHF. The V and J genes are TRBV30 and TRBJ1-6; D may be TRBD1 (5 bases). Germline V gene lookup returns CDR1 GTSNPN and CDR2 SVGIG (reference sequence). Trimming pared 0 bases from V and 6 bases from J, leaving 12 bases between. The CDR3 extends over 15 amino acids.

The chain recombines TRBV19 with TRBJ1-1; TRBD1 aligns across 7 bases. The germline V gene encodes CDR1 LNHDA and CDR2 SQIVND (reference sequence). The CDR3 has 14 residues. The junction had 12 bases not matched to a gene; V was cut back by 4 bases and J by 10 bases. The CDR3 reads CASSTQKTGVGAFF. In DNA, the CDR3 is TGTGCCAGTAGTACCCAAAAAACAGGGGTTGGAGCTTTCTTT. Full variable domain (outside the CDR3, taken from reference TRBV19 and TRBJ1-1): DGGITQSPKYLFRKEGQNVTLSCEQNLNHDAMYWYRQDPGQGLRLIYYSQIVNDFQKGDIAEGYSVSREKKESFPLTVTSAQKNPTAFYLCASSTQKTGVGAFFGQGTRLTVV.

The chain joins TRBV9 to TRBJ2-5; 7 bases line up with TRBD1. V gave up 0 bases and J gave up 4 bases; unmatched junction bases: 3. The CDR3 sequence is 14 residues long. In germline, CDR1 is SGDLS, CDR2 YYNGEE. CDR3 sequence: CASSVVAGGETQYF. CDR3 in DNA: TGTGCCAGCAGCGTAGTAGCAGGGGGAGAGACCCAGTACTTC. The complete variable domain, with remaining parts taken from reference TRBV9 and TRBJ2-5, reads DSGVTQTPKHLITATGQRVTLRCSPRSGDLSVYWYQQSLDQGLQFLIQYYNGEERAKGNILERFSAQQFPDLHSELNLSSLELGDSALYFCASSVVAGGETQYFGPGTRLLVL.

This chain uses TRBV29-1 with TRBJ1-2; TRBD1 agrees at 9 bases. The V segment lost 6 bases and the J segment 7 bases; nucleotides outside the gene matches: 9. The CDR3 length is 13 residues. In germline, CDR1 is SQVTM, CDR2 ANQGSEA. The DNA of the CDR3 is TGCAGCGTCATACCACAGGGGGCGGTTGGCTACACCTTC. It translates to CSVIPQGAVGYTF.

The DNA of the CDR3 is TGTGCCAGCAGTTTCAGGGTTACGGGCGAAAAACTGTTTTTT. This gives the protein CASSFRVTGEKLFF. This chain connects TRBV6-1 to TRBJ1-4; D is possibly TRBD1 (5 bases). Trimming pared 5 bases from V and 8 bases from J, leaving 15 bases between. CDR1 is MNHNS and CDR2 is SASEGT in the germline V gene. This CDR3 is built from 14 residues.

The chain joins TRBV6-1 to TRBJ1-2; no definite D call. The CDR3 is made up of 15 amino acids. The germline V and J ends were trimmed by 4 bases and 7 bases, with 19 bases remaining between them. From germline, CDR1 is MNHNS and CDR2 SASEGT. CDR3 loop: CASSAPAGGERGYTF. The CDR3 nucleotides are TGTGCCAGCAGTGCCCCAGCGGGAGGCGAGCGTGGCTACACCTTC.

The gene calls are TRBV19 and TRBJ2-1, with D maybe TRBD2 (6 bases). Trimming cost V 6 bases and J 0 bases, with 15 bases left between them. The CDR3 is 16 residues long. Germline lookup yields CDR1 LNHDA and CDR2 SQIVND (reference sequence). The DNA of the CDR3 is TGTGCCAGTAGCCAGGGACTTCCCGGCTCCTACAATGAGCAGTTCTTC. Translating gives CASSQGLPGSYNEQFF.

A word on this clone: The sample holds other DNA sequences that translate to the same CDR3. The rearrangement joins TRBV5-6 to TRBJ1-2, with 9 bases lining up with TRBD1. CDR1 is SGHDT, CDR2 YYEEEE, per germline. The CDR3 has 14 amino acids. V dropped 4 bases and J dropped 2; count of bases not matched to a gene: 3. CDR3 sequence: CASSLDRGNYGYTF. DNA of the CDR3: TGTGCCAGCAGCCTGGACAGGGGCAACTATGGCTACACCTTC. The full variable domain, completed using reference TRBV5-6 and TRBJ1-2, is DAGVTQSPTHLIKTRGQQVTLRCSPKSGHDTVSWYQQALGQGPQFIFQYYEEEERQRGNFPDRFSGHQFPNYSSELNVNALLLGDSALYLCASSLDRGNYGYTFGSGTRLTVV.

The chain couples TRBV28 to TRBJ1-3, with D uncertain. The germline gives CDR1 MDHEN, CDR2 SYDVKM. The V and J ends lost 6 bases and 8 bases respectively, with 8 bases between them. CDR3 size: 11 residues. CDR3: CASRREDTIYF. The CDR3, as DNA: TGTGCCAGCAGGCGGGAGGACACCATATATTTT. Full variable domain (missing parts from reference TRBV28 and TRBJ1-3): DVKVTQSSRYLVKRTGEKVFLECVQDMDHENMFWYRQDPGLGLRLIYFSYDVKMKEKGDIPEGYSVSREKKERFSLILESASTNQTSMYLCASRREDTIYFGEGSWLTVV.

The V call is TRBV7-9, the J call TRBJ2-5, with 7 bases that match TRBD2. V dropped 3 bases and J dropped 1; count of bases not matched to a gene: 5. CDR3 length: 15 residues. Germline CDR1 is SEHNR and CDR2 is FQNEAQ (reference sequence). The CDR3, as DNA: TGTGCCAGCAGCTTGGGGGGAGGGAGCCAAGAGACCCAGTACTTC. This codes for CASSLGGGSQETQYF.

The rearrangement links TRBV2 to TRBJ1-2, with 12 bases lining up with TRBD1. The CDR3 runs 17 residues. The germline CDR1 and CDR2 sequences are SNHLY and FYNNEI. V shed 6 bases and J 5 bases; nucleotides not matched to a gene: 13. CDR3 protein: CASSTPGQGAGGYGYTF. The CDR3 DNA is TGTGCCAGCAGCACGCCGGGACAGGGGGCAGGGGGGTATGGCTACACCTTC.

The CDR3 spells CASSSNPGGGYEQYF. In DNA form, the CDR3 reads TGTGCCAGCAGTTCGAACCCAGGGGGAGGCTACGAGCAGTACTTC. The chain uses TRBV28 and TRBJ2-7; D is perhaps TRBD1 (7 bases). Germline assignment: CDR1 MDHEN and CDR2 SYDVKM. The CDR3 sequence is 15 residues long. The V gene lost 4 bases and the J gene lost 3 bases, with 16 bases spanning the gap.

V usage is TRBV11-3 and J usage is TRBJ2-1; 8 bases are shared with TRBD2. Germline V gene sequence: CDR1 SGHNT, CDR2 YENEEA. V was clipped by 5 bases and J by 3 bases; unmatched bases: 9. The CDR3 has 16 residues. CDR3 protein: CASSLAHGGGYNEQFF. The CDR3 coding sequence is TGTGCCAGCAGCCTAGCACACGGGGGGGGCTACAATGAGCAGTTCTTC.

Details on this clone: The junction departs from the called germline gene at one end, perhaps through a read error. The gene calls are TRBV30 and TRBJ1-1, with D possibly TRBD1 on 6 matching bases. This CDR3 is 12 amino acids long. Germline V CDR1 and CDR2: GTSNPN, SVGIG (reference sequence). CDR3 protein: CAWTTGNPEAFF. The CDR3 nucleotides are TGTGCCTGGACCACAGGGAACCCTGAAGCTTTCTTT.